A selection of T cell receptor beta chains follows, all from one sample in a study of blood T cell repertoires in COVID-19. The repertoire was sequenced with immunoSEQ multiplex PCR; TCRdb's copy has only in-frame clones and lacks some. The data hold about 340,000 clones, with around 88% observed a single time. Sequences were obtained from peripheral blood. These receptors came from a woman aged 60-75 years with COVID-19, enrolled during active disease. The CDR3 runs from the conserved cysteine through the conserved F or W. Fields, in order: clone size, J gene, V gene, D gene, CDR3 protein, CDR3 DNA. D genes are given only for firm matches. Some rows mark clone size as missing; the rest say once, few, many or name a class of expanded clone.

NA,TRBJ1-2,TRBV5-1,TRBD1,CASSLTGERGYGYTF,TGCGCCAGCAGCCTAACAGGGGAAAGAGGCTATGGCTACACCTTC
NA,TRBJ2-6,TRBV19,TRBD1,CASSMWTGSAGANVLTF,TGTGCCAGTAGTATGTGGACAGGGTCTGCTGGGGCCAACGTCCTGACTTTC
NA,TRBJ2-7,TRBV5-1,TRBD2,CASSFGLAGGSPYEQYF,TGCGCCAGCAGCTTTGGACTAGCGGGGGGATCACCCTACGAGCAGTACTTC
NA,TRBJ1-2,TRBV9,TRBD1,CASSVENRGGYTF,TGTGCCAGCAGCGTCGAAAACAGGGGTGGCTACACCTTC
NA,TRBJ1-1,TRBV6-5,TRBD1,CASSYGDRVTEAFF,TGTGCCAGCAGTTACGGGGACAGGGTGACTGAAGCTTTCTTT
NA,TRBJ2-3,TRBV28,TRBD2,CAHSRMTSGGVGDVTDTQYF,TGTGCCCACTCGCGAATGACTAGCGGGGGGGTGGGGGATGTCACAGATACGCAGTATTTT
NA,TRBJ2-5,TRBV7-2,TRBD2,CASSFVSGQGTQYF,TGTGCCAGCAGCTTTGTTAGCGGGCAGGGGACCCAGTACTTC
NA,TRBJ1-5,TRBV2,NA,CASSGVGGDNQPQHF,TGTGCCAGCAGTGGAGTTGGGGGGGACAATCAGCCCCAGCATTTT
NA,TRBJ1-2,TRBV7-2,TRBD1,CASSPGQDNYGYTF,TGTGCCAGCAGCCCGGGACAGGATAACTATGGCTACACCTTC
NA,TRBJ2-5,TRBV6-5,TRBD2,CASSYQGSGGQETQYF,TGTGCCAGCAGTTACCAGGGTAGCGGGGGCCAAGAGACCCAGTACTTC
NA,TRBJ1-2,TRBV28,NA,CASTSAGTRGYGYTF,TGTGCCAGCACTTCCGCCGGGACAAGGGGGTATGGCTACACCTTC
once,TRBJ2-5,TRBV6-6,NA,CASRSRETQYF,TGTGCCAGCAGATCCCGGGAGACCCAGTACTTC
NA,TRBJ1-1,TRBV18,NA,CASSLTSAGESFF,TGTGCCAGCTCACTAACCAGTGCAGGGGAATCTTTCTTT
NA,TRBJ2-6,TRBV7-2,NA,CASSLDRYSGANVLTF,TGTGCCAGCAGCTTAGACAGATACTCTGGGGCCAACGTCCTGACTTTC
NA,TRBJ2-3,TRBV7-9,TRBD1,CASSSTPGQPSTDTQYF,TGTGCCAGCAGCTCTACTCCGGGACAGCCTAGCACAGATACGCAGTATTTT
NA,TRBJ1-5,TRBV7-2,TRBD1,CASSSQGASGPQHF,TGTGCCAGCAGCTCACAGGGGGCGAGCGGGCCCCAGCATTTT
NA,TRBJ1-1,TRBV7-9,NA,CASSFYGTKNTEAFF,TGTGCCAGCAGCTTCTACGGGACAAAAAACACTGAAGCTTTCTTT
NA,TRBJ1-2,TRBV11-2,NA,CASSLARNYGYTF,TGTGCCAGCAGCTTAGCGAGAAACTATGGCTACACCTTC
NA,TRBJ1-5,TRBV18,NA,CASSPGESQPQHF,TGTGCCAGCTCACCCGGGGAGAGTCAGCCCCAGCATTTT
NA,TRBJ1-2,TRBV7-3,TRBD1,CASSQTLQGAYTF,TGTGCCAGCAGCCAAACCCTCCAGGGGGCCTACACCTTC
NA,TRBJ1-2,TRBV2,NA,CASAPAGFNYGYTF,TGTGCCAGCGCACCCGCGGGCTTTAACTATGGCTACACCTTC
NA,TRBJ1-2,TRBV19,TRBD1,CASSIRDRGRDGYTF,TGTGCCAGTAGTATCAGGGACAGGGGCAGGGATGGCTACACCTTC
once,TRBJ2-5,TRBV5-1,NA,CASSLDRATKETQYF,TGCGCCAGCAGCTTGGACAGGGCCACTAAAGAGACCCAGTACTTC
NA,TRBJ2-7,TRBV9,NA,CASSVAGGSSYEQYF,TGTGCCAGCAGCGTAGCTGGCGGTAGCTCCTACGAGCAGTACTTC
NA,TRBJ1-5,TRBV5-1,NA,CASCLGEGGYQPQHF,TGCGCCAGCTGCTTGGGGGAGGGGGGCTATCAGCCCCAGCATTTT
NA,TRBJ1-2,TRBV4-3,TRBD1,CASSQGTGELYGYTF,TGCGCCAGCAGCCAGGGGACAGGAGAACTATATGGCTACACCTTC
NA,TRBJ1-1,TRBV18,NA,CASSPSQSPELNTEAFF,TGTGCCAGCTCACCATCTCAGTCTCCCGAATTGAACACTGAAGCTTTCTTT
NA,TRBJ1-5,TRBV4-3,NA,CASSQDFFVRLGNQPQHF,TGCGCCAGCAGCCAAGATTTTTTCGTGAGATTGGGCAATCAGCCCCAGCATTTT
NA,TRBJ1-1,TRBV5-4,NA,CASSLVTGGTEAFF,TGTGCCAGCAGCTTGGTGACAGGTGGGACTGAAGCTTTCTTT
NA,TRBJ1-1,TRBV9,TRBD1,CASETGGGGYTEAFF,TGTGCCAGCGAGACAGGGGGCGGCGGGTACACTGAAGCTTTCTTT
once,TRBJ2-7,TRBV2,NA,CASTFHNYEQYF,TGTGCCAGCACTTTCCACAACTACGAGCAGTACTTC
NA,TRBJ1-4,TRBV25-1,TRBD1,CASSERGRFNEKLFF,TGTGCCAGCAGTGAGAGGGGGCGGTTCAATGAAAAACTGTTTTTT
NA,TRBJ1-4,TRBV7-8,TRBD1,CASSSQGAANEKLFF,TGTGCCAGCAGCTCACAGGGGGCAGCTAATGAAAAACTGTTTTTT
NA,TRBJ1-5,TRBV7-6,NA,CASSLGRGGRNQPQHF,TGTGCCAGCAGCTTAGGGCGGGGGGGCAGGAATCAGCCCCAGCATTTT
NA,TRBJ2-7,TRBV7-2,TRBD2,CASSWTSGGYEQYF,TGTGCCAGCAGCTGGACTAGCGGGGGTTACGAGCAGTACTTC
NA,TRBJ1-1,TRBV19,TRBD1,CASSRDRDTEAFF,TGTGCCAGTAGTAGGGACAGGGACACTGAAGCTTTCTTT
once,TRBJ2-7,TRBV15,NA,CATSRQTGIYEQYF,TGTGCCACCAGCAGACAAACAGGGATCTACGAGCAGTACTTC
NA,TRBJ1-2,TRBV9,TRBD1,CASSGRGRGNYGYTF,TGTGCCAGCAGCGGAAGGGGGCGCGGGAACTATGGCTACACCTTC
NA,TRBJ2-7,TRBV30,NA,CAWSVAGYEQYF,TGTGCCTGGAGTGTAGCAGGCTACGAGCAGTACTTC
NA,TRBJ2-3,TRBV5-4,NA,CASSNERDTQYF,TGTGCCAGCAGCAATGAGAGGGATACGCAGTATTTT
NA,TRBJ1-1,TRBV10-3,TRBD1,CAIRGQSTNTEAFF,TGTGCCATCAGGGGACAGAGTACGAACACTGAAGCTTTCTTT
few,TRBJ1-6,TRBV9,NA,CASSGPTAYNSPLHF,TGTGCCAGCAGCGGCCCGACAGCTTATAATTCACCCCTCCACTTT